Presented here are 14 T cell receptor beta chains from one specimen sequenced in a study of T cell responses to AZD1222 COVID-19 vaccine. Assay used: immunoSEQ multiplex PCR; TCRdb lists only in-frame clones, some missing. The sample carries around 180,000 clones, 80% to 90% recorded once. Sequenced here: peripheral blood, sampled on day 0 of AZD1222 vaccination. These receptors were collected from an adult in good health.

CDR3 region: CASSLETGTGSSNEQYF. The CDR3 DNA sequence: TGTGCCAGCTCACTTGAGACCGGGACAGGGTCGTCCAACGAGCAGTACTTC. This chain connects TRBV18 to TRBJ2-7; TRBD1 aligns across 9 bases. Germline V gene data show CDR1 as KGHSH and CDR2 as LQKENI. After removal of 4 bases from V and 5 bases from J, the junction contained 15 bases not matched to a gene. The CDR3 sequence is 17 residues long.

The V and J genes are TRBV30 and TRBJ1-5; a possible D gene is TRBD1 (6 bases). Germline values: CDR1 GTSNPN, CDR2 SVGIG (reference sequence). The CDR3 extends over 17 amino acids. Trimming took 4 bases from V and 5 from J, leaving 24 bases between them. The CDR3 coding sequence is TGTGCCTGGATACAGGGTTTCCTTTGGCGAAGGGATCAGCCCCAGCATTTT. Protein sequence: CAWIQGFLWRRDQPQHF.

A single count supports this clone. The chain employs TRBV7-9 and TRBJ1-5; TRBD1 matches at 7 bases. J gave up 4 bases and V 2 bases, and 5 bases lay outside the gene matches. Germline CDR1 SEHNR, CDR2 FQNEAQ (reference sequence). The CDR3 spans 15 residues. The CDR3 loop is CASSLTTGQNQPQHF. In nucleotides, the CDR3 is TGTGCCAGCAGCTTAACGACAGGGCAGAATCAGCCCCAGCATTTT. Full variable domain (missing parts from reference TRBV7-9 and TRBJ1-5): DTGVSQNPRHKITKRGQNVTFRCDPISEHNRLYWYRQTLGQGPEFLTYFQNEAQLEKSRLLSDRFSAERPKGSFSTLEIQRTEQGDSAMYLCASSLTTGQNQPQHFGDGTRLSIL.

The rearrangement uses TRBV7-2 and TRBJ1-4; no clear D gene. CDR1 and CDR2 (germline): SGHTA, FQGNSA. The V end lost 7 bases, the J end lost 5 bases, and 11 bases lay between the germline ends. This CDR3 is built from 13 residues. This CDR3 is CASTPGGNEKLFF. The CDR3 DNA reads TGTGCCAGCACCCCGGGAGGGAATGAAAAACTGTTTTTT.

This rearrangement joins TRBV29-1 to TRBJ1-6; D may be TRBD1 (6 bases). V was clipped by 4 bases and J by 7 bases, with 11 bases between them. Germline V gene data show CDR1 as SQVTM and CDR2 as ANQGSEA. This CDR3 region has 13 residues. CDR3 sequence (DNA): TGCAGCGTTGGAACAGGGAACAATTCACCCCTCCACTTT. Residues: CSVGTGNNSPLHF.

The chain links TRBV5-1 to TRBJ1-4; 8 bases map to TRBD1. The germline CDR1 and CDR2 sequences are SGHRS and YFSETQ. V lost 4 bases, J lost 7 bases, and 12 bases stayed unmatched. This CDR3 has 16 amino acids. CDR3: CASSQGAQGRGEKLFF. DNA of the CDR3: TGCGCCAGCAGCCAGGGGGCCCAAGGGCGAGGTGAAAAACTGTTTTTT.

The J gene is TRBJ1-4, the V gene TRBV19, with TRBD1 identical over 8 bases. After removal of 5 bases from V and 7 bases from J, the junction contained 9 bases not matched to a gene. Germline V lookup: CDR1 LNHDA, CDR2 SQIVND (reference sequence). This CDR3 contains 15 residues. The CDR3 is CASSADREGREKLFF. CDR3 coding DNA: TGTGCCAGTAGTGCGGACAGGGAGGGCCGTGAAAAACTGTTTTTT.

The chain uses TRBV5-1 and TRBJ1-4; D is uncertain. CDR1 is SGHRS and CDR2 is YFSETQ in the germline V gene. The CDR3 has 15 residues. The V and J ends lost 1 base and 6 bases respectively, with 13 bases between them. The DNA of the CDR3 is TGCGCCAGCAGCTTGTCTACAGCCGGGGATGAAAAACTGTTTTTT. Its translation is CASSLSTAGDEKLFF. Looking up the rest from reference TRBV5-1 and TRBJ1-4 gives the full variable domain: KAGVTQTPRYLIKTRGQQVTLSCSPISGHRSVSWYQQTPGQGLQFLFEYFSETQRNKGNFPGRFSGRQFSNSRSEMNVSTLELGDSALYLCASSLSTAGDEKLFFGSGTQLSVL.

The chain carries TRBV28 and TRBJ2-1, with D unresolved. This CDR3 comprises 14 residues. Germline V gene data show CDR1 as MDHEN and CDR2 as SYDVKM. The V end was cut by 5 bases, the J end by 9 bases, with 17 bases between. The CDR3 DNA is TGTGCCAGCAGTCCCGCCCAGATCCTGGGTGAGCAGTTCTTC. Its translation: CASSPAQILGEQFF.

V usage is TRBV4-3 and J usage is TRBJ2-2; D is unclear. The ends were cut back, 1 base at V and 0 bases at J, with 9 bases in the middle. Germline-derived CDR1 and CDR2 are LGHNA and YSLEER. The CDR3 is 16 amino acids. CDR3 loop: CASSQGAATNTGELFF. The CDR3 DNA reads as TGCGCCAGCAGCCAAGGTGCAGCTACGAACACCGGGGAGCTGTTTTTT.

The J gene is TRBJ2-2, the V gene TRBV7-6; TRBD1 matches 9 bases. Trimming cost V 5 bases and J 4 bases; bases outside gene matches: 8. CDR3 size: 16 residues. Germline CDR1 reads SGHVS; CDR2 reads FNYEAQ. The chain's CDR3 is CASSRGQGKCTGELFF. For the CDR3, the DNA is TGTGCCAGCAGCCGGGGACAGGGTAAGTGCACCGGGGAGCTGTTTTTT.

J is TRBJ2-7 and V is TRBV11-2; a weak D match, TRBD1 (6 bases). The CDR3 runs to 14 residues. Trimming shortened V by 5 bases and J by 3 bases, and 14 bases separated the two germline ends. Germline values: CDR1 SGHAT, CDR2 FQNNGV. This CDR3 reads CASSHRLRGYEQYF. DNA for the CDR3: TGTGCCAGCAGCCACAGGCTCAGGGGCTACGAGCAGTACTTC.

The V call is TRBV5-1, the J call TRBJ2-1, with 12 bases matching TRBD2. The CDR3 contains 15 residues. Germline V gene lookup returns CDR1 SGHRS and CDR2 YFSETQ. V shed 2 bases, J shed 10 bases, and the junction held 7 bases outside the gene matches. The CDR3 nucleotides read TGCGCCAGCAGCTTCGGTCTAGCGGGGGGGCGCGAGCAGTTCTTC. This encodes CASSFGLAGGREQFF.

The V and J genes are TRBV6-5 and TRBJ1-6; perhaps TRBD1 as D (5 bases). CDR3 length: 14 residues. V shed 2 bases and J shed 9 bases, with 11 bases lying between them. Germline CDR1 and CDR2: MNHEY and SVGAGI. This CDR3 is CASSYRGSSSPLHF. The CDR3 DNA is TGTGCCAGCAGTTACAGGGGTTCAAGTTCACCCCTCCACTTT.